This T cell receptor beta chain derives from a study of T cell responses to AZD1222 COVID-19 vaccine (dated by TCRdb to 2020 to 2022). About the study as a whole: AZD1222 recipients with second doses at about 4 weeks or about 12 weeks were pooled, because spike-specific TCR depth and breadth did not differ between schedules. A total of 230 to 250 trial participants underwent TCR sequencing, of whom some 210 received two doses of AZD1222 and around 25 received two doses of the MenACWY control vaccine. Trial participants were enrolled by age into 18-55, 56-69 and 70-plus year subgroups, with approximately 150, 30 and 60 TCR-sequenced participants respectively. Overall results and qualifications from the work: A significant rise in spike-specific TCR breadth and depth was observed after two AZD1222 doses relative to day 0 and relative to MenACWY recipients. Participants were mostly white British and included more females than males, and it was suggested by the authors that clonal diversity may have been underestimated. CD4 TCRs associated with the vaccine covered the entire spike protein, and the dominant responses were in regions 160-218 and 743-854. In the small 56-69-year group, the increase in depth fell short of significance, most likely because of low power. Nearly half of unique spike-specific TCRs reportedly recognized epitopes outside regions mutated in the B.1.351 and B.1.1.7 variants. Because no samples from the day 14 peak response were available, repertoires could be characterized only after the peak T cell response. Only five to seven AZD1222 recipients were SARS-CoV-2 seropositive at baseline, limiting conclusions about previously exposed vaccinees.

Its CDR3 holds 15 amino acids, cysteine through phenylalanine. The sequence is cut down to CDR3 DNA, 45 bases in frame from base 1. The junction shows trimming of 5 bases on V and 5 bases on J, plus 18 bases between the germline ends. Looking up the germline V gene yields CDR1 MDHEN and CDR2 SYDVKM. This clone was observed many times. Its antigen has not been determined. The record has no base qualities; no much larger clone is one base away. Interpreted using the paper, the time point label stands for: baseline before first vaccination. Vaccinee samples were obtained from the UK trials COV001 and COV002, which included a single-blind randomized controlled phase 2/3 trial of AZD1222 (ChAdOx1 nCoV-19) in healthy adults. Trial participant PBMC samples were collected at day 0 and day 28 after the second dose for TCRbeta chain sequencing. The CDR3 regions of human TCRbeta chains were analyzed by immunosequencing. Processing in the source paper ran as follows. TCRs in the repertoires were compared against a reference library of SARS-CoV-2-specific TCRs that had been generated with the MIRA antigen-specificity platform. Breadth was defined as the fraction of unique TCRs that were SARS-CoV-2-associated, and depth was defined as the fraction of total T cells that were SARS-CoV-2-associated. Using the MIRA data, each spike-specific TCR was assigned both to the spike region to which the TCR was reactive and to a CD4 or CD8 class. Log10-transformed breadth and depth values were compared by one-way ANOVA with Sidak's multiple comparisons tests. TCRdb carries this immuneACCESS record with in-frame sequences only. Its versions omit some clonotypes, under half of them owing to an unresolved V gene in the studies checked, with the rest unexplained. The V and J calls and clone size come from that table; D and trimming were worked out from the DNA. In all, the sample holds around 80,000 clones, and about 84% of those were seen once. The top ten hold 8.5% to 10% of the sample.

The specimen comprised peripheral blood, sampled on day 0 of AZD1222 vaccination. The source of this sequence is an adult in good health. Recombination linked TRBV28 to TRBJ1-2; matching of 5 bases hints at TRBD1 as the D gene. The CDR3 has the sequence CASSPTGTVGYGYTF. The nucleotide sequence is TGTGCCAGCAGTCCCACCGGGACGGTGGGATATGGCTACACCTTC.